The 11 T cell receptor beta chains below all came from one sample that was sequenced in a study of T cell changes during pregnancy in multiple sclerosis. Produced via immunoSEQ multiplex PCR; TCRdb's table is partial and in-frame only. The profile shows some 60,000 clones, roughly 93% of them singletons. Sequenced material: peripheral blood, taken after pregnancy. The receptors stem from a female donor with multiple sclerosis, enrolled in a pregnancy study.

V is TRBV28 and J is TRBJ2-3; 10 nucleotides align to TRBD2. This CDR3 is 16 amino acids long. J was trimmed by 2 bases and V by 4 bases; bases with no gene match: 6. Germline CDR1 reads MDHEN; CDR2 reads SYDVKM. The CDR3 DNA reads TGTGCCAGCAGTTCCTGGCTAGCGGGGGTCACAGATACGCAGTATTTT. This gives the protein CASSSWLAGVTDTQYF.

This CDR3 reads CASSGLDTSYEQYF. CDR3 sequence (DNA): TGTGCCAGCAGTGGACTAGATACCTCTTACGAGCAGTACTTC. This sequence joins TRBV27 and TRBJ2-7; TRBD2 matches at 7 bases. V lost 5 bases, J lost 4 bases, and 8 bases stayed unmatched. In germline, CDR1 is MNHEY, CDR2 SMNVEV (reference sequence). The length of the CDR3 is 14 residues.

V and J are TRBV6-5 and TRBJ2-2; D is ambiguous. Germline V CDR1 and CDR2: MNHEY, SVGAGI. V gave up 2 bases and J gave up 2 bases, with 3 bases separating them. The CDR3 contains 13 residues. The CDR3 coding sequence is TGTGCCAGCAGTTACACTAACACCGGGGAGCTGTTTTTT. This gives the protein CASSYTNTGELFF.

This clone is a singleton in its sample. This chain joins TRBV2 and TRBJ2-7, with 8 bases identical to TRBD2. The CDR3 runs 16 residues. V shed 4 bases and J 3 bases; nucleotides not matched to a gene: 11. Germline assignment: CDR1 SNHLY and CDR2 FYNNEI. CDR3 nucleotides: TGTGCCAGCAGTGCTCAAGGGGGTAGCGGGATCTACGAGCAGTACTTC. Its translation is CASSAQGGSGIYEQYF.

The V gene is TRBV7-9, the J gene TRBJ2-1; 10 nucleotides agree with TRBD2. J lost 5 bases, V lost 7 bases, and 8 bases had no gene match. The CDR3 consists of 15 residues. The germline CDR1 and CDR2 sequences are SEHNR and FQNEAQ (reference sequence). The DNA of the CDR3 is TGTGCCAGCATCTCCGGGACTAGCGCCAACAATGAGCAGTTCTTC. Its protein product is CASISGTSANNEQFF.

The gene calls are TRBV4-2 and TRBJ1-3; 10 bases line up with TRBD1. The CDR3 length is 16 residues. Trimming cost V 3 bases and J 3 bases; bases outside gene matches: 5. Germline V CDR1 and CDR2: LGHNA, YNFKEQ. In nucleotides, the CDR3 is TGTGCCAGCAGCCAGGGGACAGGGGAACGTGGAAACACCATATATTTT. The encoded protein is CASSQGTGERGNTIYF.

This chain uses TRBV5-8 with TRBJ1-2; D gene uncertain. V lost 1 base and J lost 8, with 9 bases in between. The CDR3 length is 12 residues. Germline CDR1 reads SGHTS; CDR2 reads YDEGEE. The CDR3 nucleotides are TGTGCCAGCAGCTTGCAGAGGAGAGGCTACACCTTC. Translated, it gives CASSLQRRGYTF.

This sequence joins TRBV7-3 and TRBJ1-5; 7 bases are a match to TRBD1. V lost 7 bases and J lost 2; bases outside the gene matches: 23. The CDR3 totals 20 residues. Germline V lookup: CDR1 SGHTA, CDR2 FQGTGA. The CDR3 coding sequence is TGTGCCAGCATCCAAAGCCCGGGACAGTGCATTAATACTTGCAATCAGCCCCAGCATTTT. Residues: CASIQSPGQCINTCNQPQHF.

The chain recombines TRBV7-3 with TRBJ2-2; 7 bases map to TRBD1. The V gene end was trimmed by 5 bases and the J gene end by 5 bases; junction bases not matched to a gene: 11. The V gene's germline CDR1 is SGHTA and CDR2 FQGTGA. The CDR3 is 16 amino acids. The CDR3 region is CASSRERQGFTGELFF. CDR3 bases: TGTGCCAGCAGCCGAGAGAGACAGGGATTTACCGGGGAGCTGTTTTTT.

This chain uses TRBV27 with TRBJ2-3; 10 bases match TRBD2. CDR3 size: 17 residues. V shed 1 base, J shed 0 bases, and the junction held 4 bases outside the gene matches. Per the germline V gene, CDR1 is MNHEY and CDR2 is SMNVEV (reference sequence). CDR3 loop: CASSLLSGLASTDTQYF. The CDR3 DNA sequence: TGTGCCAGCAGTTTATTATCGGGACTAGCGAGCACAGATACGCAGTATTTT.

The sample holds a few counts of this clone. The chain is built from TRBV10-2 and TRBJ2-7, with 12 bases that match TRBD2. CDR3 length: 12 residues. CDR1 is WSHSY and CDR2 is SAAADI in the germline V gene. V dropped 6 bases and J dropped 9; count of bases not matched to a gene: 3. The CDR3 DNA sequence: TGCGCCAGCAGGGGACTAGCGGGTACGCAGTACTTC. Translation gives CASRGLAGTQYF.